This T cell receptor beta chain was recorded in a study of T cells in Graves' hyperthyroidism and ophthalmopathy. In the study overall: Sampling of peripheral blood happened at initial diagnosis, prior to any treatment. Study-wide results and caveats: Before onset, by a median of about seven months, the model predicted ophthalmopathy. Most clonotypes expanded in the thyroid (above 0.001) were also present in blood.

What was amplified from RNA transcripts were TCR beta CDR3 regions. The HTBI primer set was used in a first-round RT-PCR of the TCR CDR3. From the multiplex PCR reads, TCRdb called clonotypes with MiXCR, one entry per CDR3 protein. The sample carries 600,000 to 900,000 distinct CDR3 sequences, about 15% recorded once. CDR1 is WSHSY, CDR2 SAAADI, per germline. Trimming left V 6 bases short and J 6 bases short, with 12 bases between. This CDR3 is built from 13 residues. On this clonotype itself: What it binds is unknown.

The V and J genes are TRBV10-2 and TRBJ2-1; either TRBD1 or TRBD2 may fit D (5 bases each). This TCR came from a man aged 18 to 29 with Graves' hyperthyroidism. The source material was blood. In DNA, the CDR3 is TGCGCCAGCAGAGAACCGGGGACCAATGAGCAGTTCTTC. The encoded protein is CASREPGTNEQFF.